What follows are 17 T cell receptor beta chains derived from one specimen sequenced in a study of shared clonotypes between healthy human individuals. The data were produced by immunoSEQ multiplex PCR, yet TCRdb's version contains in-frame clones alone and is incomplete. The sample contains a few hundred thousand clones, approximately 97% of which appear only once. The sequenced material came from naive CD4+ T cells sorted from blood. Subset in this sample: CD45RA+ positively selected. These receptor sequences come from a woman younger than 45 in good health.

This chain joins TRBV6-5 and TRBJ1-1, with no clear D. Germline lookup yields CDR1 MNHEY and CDR2 SVGAGI. CDR3 length equals 16 residues. Trimming took off 0 bases at V and 0 bases at J, with 11 bases between the two ends. CDR3 residues: CASSYSLGLMNTEAFF. CDR3 in DNA: TGTGCCAGCAGTTACTCACTTGGGCTCATGAACACTGAAGCTTTCTTT.

V and J are TRBV19 and TRBJ2-7, with a weak D call TRBD1 (6 bases). V lost 5 bases to trimming and J lost 5 bases, with 16 bases between them. This CDR3 is built from 14 residues. Germline assignment: CDR1 LNHDA and CDR2 SQIVND (reference sequence). CDR3 DNA: TGTGCCAGTAGTTTAACCCAGGGGCGTGACGAGCAGTACTTC. This gives the protein CASSLTQGRDEQYF.

The chain links TRBV18 to TRBJ2-7; D is ambiguous. Germline V CDR1 and CDR2: KGHSH, LQKENI. Trimming took 1 base from V and 1 from J, leaving 11 bases between them. The CDR3 spans 15 residues. The CDR3 reads CASSPRSQISYEQYF. The CDR3 DNA is TGTGCCAGCTCACCACGGAGCCAGATTTCCTACGAGCAGTACTTC.

The V call is TRBV5-4, the J call TRBJ2-2; 8 nucleotides agree with TRBD1. Germline V gene data show CDR1 as SGHNT and CDR2 as YYREEE (reference sequence). The CDR3 has 17 amino acids. V gave up 4 bases and J gave up 7 bases; unmatched junction bases: 15. CDR3 sequence (DNA): TGTGCCAGCAGCATGTATTTGGACAGGGTTATAATCGGGGAGCTGTTTTTT. As protein: CASSMYLDRVIIGELFF.

This chain uses TRBV10-3 with TRBJ2-5, with TRBD1 identical over 10 bases. V dropped 0 bases and J dropped 7; count of bases not matched to a gene: 5. Germline V lookup: CDR1 ENHRY, CDR2 SYGVKD. CDR3 length: 15 amino acids. The CDR3 here is CAISESGQGRVTQYF. The CDR3 DNA follows: TGTGCCATCAGTGAGTCGGGACAGGGGAGAGTGACCCAGTACTTC.

The V gene is TRBV4-1, the J gene TRBJ1-4; D remains ambiguous. V was cut by 3 bases and J by 2 bases, with 22 bases left in between. CDR1 and CDR2 from the germline V gene are MGHRA and YSYEKL. The CDR3 consists of 19 residues. Written as DNA, the CDR3 is TGCGCCAGCAGCCACCCTATCCCCCAGATTCTGGATACTAATGAAAAACTGTTTTTT. It specifies CASSHPIPQILDTNEKLFF.

The chain uses TRBV6-4 and TRBJ2-1; D unclear. CDR1 is MRHNA, CDR2 SNTAGT, per germline. The CDR3 totals 16 residues. Between the trimmed V and J ends, which lost 2 bases and 0 bases, there was a span of 11 bases. CDR3 residues: CASSDRWSSSYNEQFF. For the CDR3, the DNA is TGTGCCAGCAGTGACAGGTGGTCCAGCTCCTACAATGAGCAGTTCTTC.

J is TRBJ2-1 and V is TRBV2; D ambiguous. The CDR3 spans 14 residues. The germline gives CDR1 SNHLY, CDR2 FYNNEI. V lost 5 bases to trimming and J lost 5 bases, with 13 bases between them. The CDR3 nucleotides read TGTGCCAGCAGTCCCGACCGGATTCACAATGAGCAGTTCTTC. Translation gives CASSPDRIHNEQFF.

The V and J genes are TRBV19 and TRBJ2-1; maybe TRBD1 (5 bases). CDR1 is LNHDA, CDR2 SQIVND, per germline (reference sequence). The CDR3 is 15 amino acids. V was trimmed by 1 base and J by 8 bases, leaving 15 bases between them. The DNA of the CDR3 is TGTGCCAGTAGTATAGTGGTCCAGGGTAGGGATGAGCAGTTCTTC. This translates into CASSIVVQGRDEQFF.

The chain has TRBV6-6 and TRBJ2-7; 7 bases match TRBD1. This CDR3 contains 13 residues. Looked up from germline, CDR1 is MNHNY and CDR2 is SVGAGI (reference sequence). Trimming took 0 bases from V and 6 from J; bases not matched to a gene: 2. CDR3 region: CASSYSDRAEQYF. In nucleotides, the CDR3 is TGTGCCAGCAGTTACTCTGACAGGGCCGAGCAGTACTTC.

The V call is TRBV5-1, the J call TRBJ2-7; TRBD2 matches 7 bases. This CDR3 spans 15 amino acids. From germline, CDR1 is SGHRS and CDR2 YFSETQ. The junction had 11 bases not matched to a gene; V was cut back by 4 bases and J by 4 bases. The CDR3 bases are TGCGCCAGCAGCCCAATAGCGGGTTCCTCTTACGAGCAGTACTTC. This codes for CASSPIAGSSYEQYF. The full variable domain, in which reference TRBV5-1 and TRBJ2-7 provide the parts outside the CDR3, is KAGVTQTPRYLIKTRGQQVTLSCSPISGHRSVSWYQQTPGQGLQFLFEYFSETQRNKGNFPGRFSGRQFSNSRSEMNVSTLELGDSALYLCASSPIAGSSYEQYFGPGTRLTVT.

V gene TRBV5-1 combines with J gene TRBJ1-4; no clear D. CDR3 length: 18 amino acids. The germline V gene has CDR1 SGHRS and CDR2 YFSETQ. Trimming shortened V by 2 bases and J by 0 bases, and 17 bases separated the two germline ends. The DNA of the CDR3 is TGCGCCAGCAGCTTTACCTTAGCGGGAGCCGCAACTAATGAAAAACTGTTTTTT. It is translated as CASSFTLAGAATNEKLFF.

The chain combines TRBV19 with TRBJ2-3, with D possibly matching TRBD1 (6 bases). The germline CDR1 and CDR2 sequences are LNHDA and SQIVND (reference sequence). V was trimmed by 6 bases and J by 2 bases, leaving 9 bases between them. The CDR3 length is 13 residues. CDR3 in amino acids: CASSTGFTDTQYF. In DNA, the CDR3 is TGTGCCAGTAGCACAGGGTTCACAGATACGCAGTATTTT.

V usage is TRBV5-5 and J usage is TRBJ1-2; perhaps TRBD1 as D (6 bases). V was pared by 4 bases and J by 5 bases, with 18 bases between. The CDR3 extends over 15 amino acids. Per the germline V gene, CDR1 is SGHKS and CDR2 is YYEKEE (reference sequence). CDR3: CASSPSAGAEYGYTF. CDR3 in DNA: TGTGCCAGCAGCCCCAGTGCAGGGGCGGAATATGGCTACACCTTC.

The rearrangement uses TRBV7-9 and TRBJ2-3; TRBD2 matches at 7 bases. CDR1 is SEHNR and CDR2 is FQNEAQ in the germline V gene (reference sequence). J lost 1 base, V lost 1 base, and 5 bases had no gene match. The CDR3 sequence is 16 residues long. The CDR3 DNA is TGTGCCAGCAGCTTAGTGTCGGGAGGCGGCACAGATACGCAGTATTTT. It is translated as CASSLVSGGGTDTQYF.

This clone has only one observation. The sample has other DNA sequences that encode this CDR3 too. The V gene is TRBV27, the J gene TRBJ1-2; D may be TRBD1 (6 bases). The V end was cut by 5 bases, the J end by 4 bases, with 11 bases between. There are 13 residues in the CDR3. Germline CDR1 and CDR2: MNHEY and SMNVEV (reference sequence). The CDR3 reads CASSTTGSYGYTF. CDR3 DNA sequence: TGTGCCAGCAGTACGACAGGTTCCTATGGCTACACCTTC.

CDR3 residues: CASSEAHRNYGYTF. In nucleotides, the CDR3 is TGTGCCAGCAGCGAGGCACACCGAAACTATGGCTACACCTTC. V is TRBV9 and J is TRBJ1-2; no clear D gene. The CDR3 has 14 amino acids. CDR1 SGDLS and CDR2 YYNGEE come from the germline V gene. V lost 3 bases to trimming and J lost 2 bases, with 11 bases between them. Supplemented by reference TRBV9 and TRBJ1-2, the full variable domain reads DSGVTQTPKHLITATGQRVTLRCSPRSGDLSVYWYQQSLDQGLQFLIQYYNGEERAKGNILERFSAQQFPDLHSELNLSSLELGDSALYFCASSEAHRNYGYTFGSGTRLTVV.